This is a list of T cell receptor beta chains from one sample in a study of CD8+CD57+ T cells in acquired aplastic anemia. TCRdb passed the reads through MiXCR, listing each CDR3 protein once. The top ten clones hold 25% to 35% of a sample with about 110,000 distinct CDR3 sequences, around 50% of them seen once. The source material was sorted CD4+, CD8+, or CD8+CD57+ T cells (not recorded which) from PBMCs. These receptors came from a human donor in good health, serving as a control. The CDR3 runs from the conserved cysteine through the conserved F or W. The D gene is left open where the match is weak. Size is stated for part of the rows, as once, few or many counts, or as a class when the clone is expanded.

D: .; J: TRBJ1-2; V: TRBV25-1; size: .; CDR3: CASSSPGPTYGYTF; DNA: TGTGCCAGCAGTAGCCCGGGACCCACCTATGGCTACACCTTC
D: .; J: TRBJ2-2; V: TRBV9; size: .; CDR3: CASSVAYRDGELFF; DNA: TGTGCCAGCAGCGTAGCCTACAGGGACGGGGAGCTGTTCTTT
D: .; J: TRBJ1-6; V: TRBV19; size: few; CDR3: CASQTGTFYNSPLHF; DNA: TGTGCCAGCCAAACCGGGACGTTCTATAATTCACCCCTCCACTTT
D: .; J: TRBJ1-5; V: TRBV27; size: few; CDR3: CASSLSAGIGGSNQPQHF; DNA: TGTGCCAGCAGTTTATCGGCAGGGATAGGTGGAAGCAATCAGCCCCAGCATTTT
D: .; J: TRBJ1-2; V: TRBV9; size: .; CDR3: CASSVGGTGLGGYTF; DNA: TGTGCCAGCAGCGTAGGAGGGACGGGGTTAGGCGGCTACACCTTC
D: TRBD1; J: TRBJ2-5; V: TRBV10-1; size: .; CDR3: CASSPWTGTYQETQYF; DNA: TGTGCCAGCAGTCCCTGGACAGGGACTTACCAAGAGACCCAGTACTTC
D: .; J: TRBJ2-7; V: TRBV7-9; size: .; CDR3: CASSIGQAGEQYF; DNA: TGTGCCAGCAGCATCGGACAAGCTGGCGAGCAGTACTTC
D: TRBD2; J: TRBJ2-7; V: TRBV5-5; size: many; CDR3: CASSLSGGGYEQYF; DNA: TGTGCCAGCAGCCTATCGGGGGGGGGCTACGAGCAGTACTTC
D: .; J: TRBJ2-7; V: TRBV20-1; size: .; CDR3: CSVTTGAIYEQYF; DNA: TGCAGTGTTACGACGGGGGCCATCTACGAGCAGTACTTC
D: TRBD1; J: TRBJ1-1; V: TRBV6-5; size: many; CDR3: CASTYAAGGTEAFF; DNA: TGTGCCAGCACCTACGCGGCAGGGGGCACTGAAGCTTTCTTT
D: TRBD1; J: TRBJ1-6; V: TRBV10-3; size: .; CDR3: CAISAGQGESPFHF; DNA: TGTGCCATCAGTGCGGGACAGGGCGAATCACCCTTCCACTTT
D: .; J: TRBJ2-5; V: TRBV5-5; size: few; CDR3: CASRSEGGQEETQYF; DNA: TGTGCCAGCAGATCCGAGGGGGGGCAGGAAGAGACCCAGTACTTC
D: .; J: TRBJ2-7; V: TRBV20-1; size: many; CDR3: CSARDPRSSYEQYF; DNA: TGCAGTGCTAGAGACCCTAGATCCTCCTACGAGCAGTACTTC